This TCR beta chain was obtained from a study of Ad26.COV2.S vaccination and SARS-CoV-2 variants. Study background: The trial was COV1001 and the donor's arm was Ad26.COV2.S.

Germline V gene data show CDR1 as SQVTM and CDR2 as ANQGSEA. V was pared by 4 bases and J by 3 bases, with 10 bases between. This CDR3 has 13 residues. Treatment here: roughly 20 received Ad26.COV2.S at low or high dose, single or two shots; a few received placebo; per-sample allocation not given. All samples were drawn on day 63, counting from the first vaccine or placebo injection. The donor's status was that of an adult aged 18-55 years in Boston. SARS-CoV-2 spike from the Wuhan strain was encoded by the vaccine, an Ad26 vector. Repertoires were generated with immunoSEQ multiplex PCR, while TCRdb's copy carries only in-frame clones and drops some. Here the sample spans 300,000 to 500,000 clones, 80% to 90% being singletons.

The chain joins TRBV29-1 to TRBJ1-3, with unresolved D. The material sequenced was peripheral blood, taken in a trial of Ad26.COV2.S vaccine versus placebo. This TCR was recovered from a person between 18 and 59 years old who received the Ad26.COV2.S COVID-19 vaccine or a placebo. The CDR3 DNA follows: TGCAGCGTTGTCACTCGAGATGGAAACACCATATATTTT. Protein: CSVVTRDGNTIYF.